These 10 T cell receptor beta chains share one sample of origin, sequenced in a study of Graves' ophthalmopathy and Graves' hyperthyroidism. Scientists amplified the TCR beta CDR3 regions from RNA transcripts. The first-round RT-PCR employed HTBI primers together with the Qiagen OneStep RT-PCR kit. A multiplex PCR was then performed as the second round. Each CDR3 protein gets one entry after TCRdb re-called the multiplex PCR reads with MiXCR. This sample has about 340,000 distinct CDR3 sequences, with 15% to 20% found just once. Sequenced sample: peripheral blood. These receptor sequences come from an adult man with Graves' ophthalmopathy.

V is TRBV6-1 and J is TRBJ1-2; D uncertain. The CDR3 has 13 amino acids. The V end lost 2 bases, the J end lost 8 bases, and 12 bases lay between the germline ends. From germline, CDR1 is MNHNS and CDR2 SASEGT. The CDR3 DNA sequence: TGTGCCAGCAGTGAATACTCCGGGTTGGGCTACACCTTC. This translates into CASSEYSGLGYTF.

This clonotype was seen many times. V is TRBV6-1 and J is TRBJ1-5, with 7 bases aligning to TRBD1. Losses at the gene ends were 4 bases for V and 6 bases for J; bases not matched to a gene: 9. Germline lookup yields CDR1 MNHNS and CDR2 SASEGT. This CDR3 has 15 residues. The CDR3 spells CASSGYRGGGQPQHF. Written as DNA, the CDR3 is TGTGCCAGCAGTGGTTACAGGGGCGGGGGTCAGCCCCAGCATTTT.

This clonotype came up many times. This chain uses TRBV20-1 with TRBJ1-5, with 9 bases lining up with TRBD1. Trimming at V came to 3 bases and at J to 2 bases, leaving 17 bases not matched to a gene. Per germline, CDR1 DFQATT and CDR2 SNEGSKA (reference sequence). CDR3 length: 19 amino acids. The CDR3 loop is CSASFRGQGTPYRNQPQHF. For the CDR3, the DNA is TGCAGTGCTAGTTTTCGGGGACAGGGTACGCCGTATCGCAATCAGCCCCAGCATTTT.

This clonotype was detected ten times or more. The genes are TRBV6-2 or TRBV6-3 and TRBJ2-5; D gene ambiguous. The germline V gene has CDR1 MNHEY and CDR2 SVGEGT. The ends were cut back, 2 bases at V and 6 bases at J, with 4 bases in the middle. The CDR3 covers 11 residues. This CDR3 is CASSYVKTQYF. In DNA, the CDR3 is TGTGCCAGCAGTTACGTTAAGACCCAGTACTTC.

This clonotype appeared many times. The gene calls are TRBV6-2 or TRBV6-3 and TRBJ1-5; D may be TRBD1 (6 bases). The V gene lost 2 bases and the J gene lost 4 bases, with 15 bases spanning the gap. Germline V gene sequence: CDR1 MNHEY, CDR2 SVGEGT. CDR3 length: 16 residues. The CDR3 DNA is TGTGCCAGCAGTTACGAGGGGCCAGGGGTTAATCAGCCCCAGCATTTT. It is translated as CASSYEGPGVNQPQHF.

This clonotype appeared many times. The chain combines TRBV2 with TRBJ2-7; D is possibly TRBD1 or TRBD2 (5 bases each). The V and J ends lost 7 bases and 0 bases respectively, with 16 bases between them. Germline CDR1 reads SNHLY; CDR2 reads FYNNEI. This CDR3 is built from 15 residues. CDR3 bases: TGTGCCAGCAAATTTACCGGGACGGACTCCTACGAGCAGTACTTC. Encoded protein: CASKFTGTDSYEQYF.

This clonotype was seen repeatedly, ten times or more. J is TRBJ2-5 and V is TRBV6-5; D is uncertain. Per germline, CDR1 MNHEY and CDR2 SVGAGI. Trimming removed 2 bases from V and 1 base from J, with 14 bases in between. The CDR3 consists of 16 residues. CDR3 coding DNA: TGTGCCAGCAGTTACACCTACCTTAGCAGCCAAGAGACCCAGTACTTC. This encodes CASSYTYLSSQETQYF.

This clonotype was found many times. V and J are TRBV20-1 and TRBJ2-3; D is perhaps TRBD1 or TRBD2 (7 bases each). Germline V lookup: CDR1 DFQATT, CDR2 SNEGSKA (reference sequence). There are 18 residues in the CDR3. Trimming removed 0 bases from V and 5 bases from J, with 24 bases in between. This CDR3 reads CSARDSGGGWEGGDTQYF. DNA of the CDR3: TGCAGTGCTAGAGACTCAGGGGGAGGATGGGAGGGCGGAGATACGCAGTATTTT.

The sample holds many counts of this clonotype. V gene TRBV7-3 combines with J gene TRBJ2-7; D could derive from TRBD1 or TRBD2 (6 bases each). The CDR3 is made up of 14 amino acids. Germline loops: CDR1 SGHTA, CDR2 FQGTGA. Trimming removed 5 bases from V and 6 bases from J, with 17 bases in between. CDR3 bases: TGTGCCAGCAGCCTCACAGGGTTGGGAGGCGAGCAGTACTTC. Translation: CASSLTGLGGEQYF.

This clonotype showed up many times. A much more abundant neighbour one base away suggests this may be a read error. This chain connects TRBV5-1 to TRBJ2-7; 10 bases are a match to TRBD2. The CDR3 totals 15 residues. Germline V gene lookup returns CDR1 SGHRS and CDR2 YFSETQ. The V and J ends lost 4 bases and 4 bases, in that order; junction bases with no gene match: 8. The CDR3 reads CASSVAGGLDYEQYF. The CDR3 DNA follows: TGCGCCAGCAGCGTAGCGGGAGGACTGGATTACGAGCAGTACTTC. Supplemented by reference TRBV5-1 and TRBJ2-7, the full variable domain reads KAGVTQTPRYLIKTRGQQVTLSCSPISGHRSVSWYQQTPGQGLQFLFEYFSETQRNKGNFPGRFSGRQFSNSRSEMNVSTLELGDSALYLCASSVAGGLDYEQYFGPGTRLTVT.